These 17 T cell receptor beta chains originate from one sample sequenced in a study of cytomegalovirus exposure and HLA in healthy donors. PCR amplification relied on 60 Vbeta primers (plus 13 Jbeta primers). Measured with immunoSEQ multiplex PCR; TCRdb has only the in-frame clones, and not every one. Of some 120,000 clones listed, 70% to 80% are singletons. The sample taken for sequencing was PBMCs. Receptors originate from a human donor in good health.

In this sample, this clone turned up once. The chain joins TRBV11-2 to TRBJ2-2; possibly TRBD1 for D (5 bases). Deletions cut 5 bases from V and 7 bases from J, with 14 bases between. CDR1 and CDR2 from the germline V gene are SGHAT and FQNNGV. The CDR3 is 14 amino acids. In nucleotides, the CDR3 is TGTGCCAGCAGCCGAGCGTCCCAGGGCGGGGAGCTGTTTTTT. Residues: CASSRASQGGELFF.

The CDR3 here is CASSARKHTIYF. The CDR3 DNA reads TGTGCCAGCAGCGCCCGCAAGCACACCATATATTTT. The chain joins TRBV5-6 to TRBJ1-3, with no clear D. The length of the CDR3 is 12 residues. CDR1 is SGHDT and CDR2 is YYEEEE in the germline V gene. The V gene lost 4 bases and the J gene lost 8 bases, with 10 bases spanning the gap.

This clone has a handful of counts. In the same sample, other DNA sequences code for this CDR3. CDR3 loop: CASSEARGNTIYF. DNA of the CDR3: TGTGCCAGCAGTGAAGCCAGGGGAAACACCATATATTTT. The genes are TRBV6-1 and TRBJ1-3; D is ambiguous. Per germline, CDR1 MNHNS and CDR2 SASEGT. Trimming removed 0 bases from V and 4 bases from J, with 4 bases in between. This CDR3 contains 13 residues.

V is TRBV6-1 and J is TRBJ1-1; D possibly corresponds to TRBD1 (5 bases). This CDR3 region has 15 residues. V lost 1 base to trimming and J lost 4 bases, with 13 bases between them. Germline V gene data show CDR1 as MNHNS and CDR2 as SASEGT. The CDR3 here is CASSEVRGMGTEAFF. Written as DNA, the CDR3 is TGTGCCAGCAGTGAAGTTAGGGGAATGGGCACTGAAGCTTTCTTT.

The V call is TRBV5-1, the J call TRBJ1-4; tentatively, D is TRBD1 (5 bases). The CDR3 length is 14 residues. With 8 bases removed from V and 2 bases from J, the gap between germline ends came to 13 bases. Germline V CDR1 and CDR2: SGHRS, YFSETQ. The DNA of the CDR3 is TGCGCCAGTAATTTCGGGGGGACTAATGAAAAACTGTTTTTT. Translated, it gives CASNFGGTNEKLFF.

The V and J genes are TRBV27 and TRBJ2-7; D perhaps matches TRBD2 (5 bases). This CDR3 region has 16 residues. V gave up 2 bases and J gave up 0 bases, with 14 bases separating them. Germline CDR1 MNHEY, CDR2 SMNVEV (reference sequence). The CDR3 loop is CASSLGSSQGSYEQYF. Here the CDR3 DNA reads TGTGCCAGCAGTTTAGGGAGCTCCCAAGGCTCCTACGAGCAGTACTTC.

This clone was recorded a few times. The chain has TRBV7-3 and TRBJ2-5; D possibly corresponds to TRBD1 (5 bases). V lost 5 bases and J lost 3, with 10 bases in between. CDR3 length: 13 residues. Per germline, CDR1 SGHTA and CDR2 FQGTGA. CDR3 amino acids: CASSPQQEETQYF. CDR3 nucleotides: TGTGCCAGCAGCCCCCAACAGGAAGAGACCCAGTACTTC.

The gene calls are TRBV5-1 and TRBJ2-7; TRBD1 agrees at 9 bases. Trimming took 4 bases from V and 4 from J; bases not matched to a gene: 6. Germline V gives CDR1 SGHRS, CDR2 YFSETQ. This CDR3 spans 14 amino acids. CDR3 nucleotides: TGCGCCAGCAGCATGACCGGGACAGGGTACGAGCAGTACTTC. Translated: CASSMTGTGYEQYF.

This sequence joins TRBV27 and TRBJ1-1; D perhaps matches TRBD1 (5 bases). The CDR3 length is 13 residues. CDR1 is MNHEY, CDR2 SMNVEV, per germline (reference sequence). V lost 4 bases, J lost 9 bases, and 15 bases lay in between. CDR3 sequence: CASSSRSGHKAFF. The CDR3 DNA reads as TGTGCCAGCAGTTCCAGGTCAGGACACAAAGCTTTCTTT.

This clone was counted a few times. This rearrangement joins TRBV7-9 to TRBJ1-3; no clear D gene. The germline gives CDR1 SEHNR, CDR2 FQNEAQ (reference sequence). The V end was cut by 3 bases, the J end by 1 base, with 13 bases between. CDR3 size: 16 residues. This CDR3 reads CASSFRTAGSGNTIYF. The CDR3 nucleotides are TGTGCCAGCAGCTTCCGAACAGCGGGGTCTGGAAACACCATATATTTT.

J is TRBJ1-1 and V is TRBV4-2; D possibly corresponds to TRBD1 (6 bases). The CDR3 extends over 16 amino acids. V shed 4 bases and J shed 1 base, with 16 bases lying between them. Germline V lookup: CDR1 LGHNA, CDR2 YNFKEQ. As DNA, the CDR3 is TGTGCCAGCAGCCCCGGGGGGGGCGGATGGAACACTGAAGCTTTCTTT. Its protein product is CASSPGGGGWNTEAFF.

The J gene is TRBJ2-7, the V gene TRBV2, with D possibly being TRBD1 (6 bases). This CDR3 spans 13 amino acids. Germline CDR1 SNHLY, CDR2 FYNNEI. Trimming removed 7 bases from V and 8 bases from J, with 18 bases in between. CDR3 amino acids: CASTLVLGHQQYF. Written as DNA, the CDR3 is TGTGCCAGCACCTTAGTCCTGGGACACCAGCAGTACTTC.

CDR3 nucleotides: TGTGCCAGCAGGGGGACAGCGGTTAATTCACCCCTCCACTTT. This encodes CASRGTAVNSPLHF. V and J are TRBV6-6 and TRBJ1-6; 7 bases match TRBD1. V gave up 6 bases and J gave up 6 bases; unmatched junction bases: 5. The CDR3 is 14 residues long. Germline V lookup: CDR1 MNHNY, CDR2 SVGAGI (reference sequence).

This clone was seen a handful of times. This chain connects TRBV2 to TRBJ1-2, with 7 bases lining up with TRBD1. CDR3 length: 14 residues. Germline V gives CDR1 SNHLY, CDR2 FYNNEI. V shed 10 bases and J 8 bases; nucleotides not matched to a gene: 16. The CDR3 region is CATNLLDREQGYTF. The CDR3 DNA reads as TGTGCCACAAACCTCCTCGACAGGGAGCAGGGCTACACCTTC. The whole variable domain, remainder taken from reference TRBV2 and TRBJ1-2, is EPEVTQTPSHQVTQMGQEVILRCVPISNHLYFYWYRQILGQKVEFLVSFYNNEISEKSEIFDDQFSVERPDGSNFTLKIRSTKLEDSAMYFCATNLLDREQGYTFGSGTRLTVV.

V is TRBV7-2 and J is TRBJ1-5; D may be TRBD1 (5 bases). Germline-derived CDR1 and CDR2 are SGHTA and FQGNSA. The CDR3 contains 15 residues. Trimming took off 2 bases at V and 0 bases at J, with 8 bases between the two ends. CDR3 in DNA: TGTGCCAGCAGCTTACAGGGTGATAGCAATCAGCCCCAGCATTTT. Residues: CASSLQGDSNQPQHF.

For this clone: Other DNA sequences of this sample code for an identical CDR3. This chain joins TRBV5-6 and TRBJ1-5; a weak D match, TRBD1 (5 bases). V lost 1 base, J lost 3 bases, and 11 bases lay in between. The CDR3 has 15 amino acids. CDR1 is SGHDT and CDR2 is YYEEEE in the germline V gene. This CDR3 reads CASSLTGGNNQPQHF. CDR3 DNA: TGTGCCAGCAGCTTGACAGGCGGGAACAATCAGCCCCAGCATTTT.

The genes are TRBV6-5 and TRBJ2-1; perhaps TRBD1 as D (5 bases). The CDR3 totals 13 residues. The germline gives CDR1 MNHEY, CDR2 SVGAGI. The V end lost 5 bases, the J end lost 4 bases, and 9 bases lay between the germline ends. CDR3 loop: CASSSRVYNEQFF. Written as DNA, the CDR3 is TGTGCCAGCAGTAGCAGGGTTTACAATGAGCAGTTCTTC.